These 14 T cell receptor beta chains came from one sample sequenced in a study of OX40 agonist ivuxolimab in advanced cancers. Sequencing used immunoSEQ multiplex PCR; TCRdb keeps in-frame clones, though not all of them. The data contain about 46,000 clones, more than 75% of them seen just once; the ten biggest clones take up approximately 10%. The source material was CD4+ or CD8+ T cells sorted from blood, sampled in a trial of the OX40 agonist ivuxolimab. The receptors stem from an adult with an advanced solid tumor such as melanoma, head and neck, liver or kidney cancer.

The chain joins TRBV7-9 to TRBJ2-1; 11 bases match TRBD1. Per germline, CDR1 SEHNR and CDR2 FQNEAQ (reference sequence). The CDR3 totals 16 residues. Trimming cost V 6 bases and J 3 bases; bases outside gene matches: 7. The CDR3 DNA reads TGTGCCAGCAGAACCGGGACAGGGGGGATCTACAATGAGCAGTTCTTC. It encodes CASRTGTGGIYNEQFF.

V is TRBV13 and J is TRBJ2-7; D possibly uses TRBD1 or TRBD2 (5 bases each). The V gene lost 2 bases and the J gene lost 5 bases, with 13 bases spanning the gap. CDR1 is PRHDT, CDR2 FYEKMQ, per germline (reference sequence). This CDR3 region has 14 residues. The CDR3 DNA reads TGTGCCAGCAGCTTAAGAGGGGCCCAAAACGAGCAGTACTTC. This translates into CASSLRGAQNEQYF.

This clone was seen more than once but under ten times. Written as DNA, the CDR3 is TGCGCCAGCAGCCAATCCATGGAGGAGCTGTTTTTT. Translation gives CASSQSMEELFF. The chain uses TRBV4-1 and TRBJ2-2, with unresolved D. This CDR3 comprises 12 residues. CDR1 and CDR2 (germline): MGHRA, YSYEKL. The germline V and J ends were trimmed by 2 bases and 10 bases, with 8 bases remaining between them.

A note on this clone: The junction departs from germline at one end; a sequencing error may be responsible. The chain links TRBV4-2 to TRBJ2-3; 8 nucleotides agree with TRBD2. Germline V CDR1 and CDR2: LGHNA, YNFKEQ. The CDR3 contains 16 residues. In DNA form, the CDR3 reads TGTGCCAGCAGCCAACGGGAGGGCCCCCCCACAAATACGCAGTATTTT. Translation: CASSQREGPPTNTQYF.

CDR3 region: CASSVSVGADTQYF. Written as DNA, the CDR3 is TGTGCCAGCAGCGTATCCGTCGGGGCAGATACGCAGTATTTT. The chain is built from TRBV9 and TRBJ2-3, with D maybe TRBD2 (5 bases). There are 14 residues in the CDR3. CDR1 SGDLS and CDR2 YYNGEE come from the germline V gene. Trimming took 1 base from V and 4 from J, leaving 10 bases between them. Supplemented by reference TRBV9 and TRBJ2-3, the full variable domain reads DSGVTQTPKHLITATGQRVTLRCSPRSGDLSVYWYQQSLDQGLQFLIQYYNGEERAKGNILERFSAQQFPDLHSELNLSSLELGDSALYFCASSVSVGADTQYFGPGTRLTVL.

The CDR3 DNA reads as TGTGCCAGCATCTCAGGGACAGGGGTGGGCAATGAGCAGTTCTTC. Translation gives CASISGTGVGNEQFF. This chain joins TRBV7-6 and TRBJ2-1; 10 bases map to TRBD1. Germline V CDR1 and CDR2: SGHVS, FNYEAQ. This CDR3 is built from 15 residues. With V trimmed by 7 bases and J by 6 bases, 9 bases remained unmatched.

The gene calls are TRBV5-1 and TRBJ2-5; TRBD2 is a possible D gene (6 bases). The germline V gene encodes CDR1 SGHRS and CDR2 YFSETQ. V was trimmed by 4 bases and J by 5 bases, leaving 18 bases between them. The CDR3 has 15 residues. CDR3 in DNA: TGCGCCAGCAGCGGGACTGGCCCCAAGCGGGAGACCCAGTACTTC. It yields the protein CASSGTGPKRETQYF. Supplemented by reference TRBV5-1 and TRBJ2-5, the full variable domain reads KAGVTQTPRYLIKTRGQQVTLSCSPISGHRSVSWYQQTPGQGLQFLFEYFSETQRNKGNFPGRFSGRQFSNSRSEMNVSTLELGDSALYLCASSGTGPKRETQYFGPGTRLLVL.

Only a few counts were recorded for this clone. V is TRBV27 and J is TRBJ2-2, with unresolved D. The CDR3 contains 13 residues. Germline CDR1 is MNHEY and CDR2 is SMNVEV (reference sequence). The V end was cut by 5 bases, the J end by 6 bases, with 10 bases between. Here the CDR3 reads CASSPWAAGELFF. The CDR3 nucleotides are TGTGCCAGCAGTCCATGGGCGGCCGGGGAGCTGTTTTTT.

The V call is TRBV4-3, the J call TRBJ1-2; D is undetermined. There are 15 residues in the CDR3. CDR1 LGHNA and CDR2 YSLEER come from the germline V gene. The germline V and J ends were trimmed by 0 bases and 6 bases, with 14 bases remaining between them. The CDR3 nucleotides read TGCGCCAGCAGCCAAGATCTTTACAGAAAAGATGGCTACACCTTC. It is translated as CASSQDLYRKDGYTF.

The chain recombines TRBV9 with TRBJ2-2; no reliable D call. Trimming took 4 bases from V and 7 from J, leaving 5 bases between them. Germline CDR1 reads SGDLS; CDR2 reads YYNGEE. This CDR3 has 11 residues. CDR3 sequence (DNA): TGTGCCAGCAGCTCTATCGGGGAGCTGTTTTTT. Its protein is CASSSIGELFF.

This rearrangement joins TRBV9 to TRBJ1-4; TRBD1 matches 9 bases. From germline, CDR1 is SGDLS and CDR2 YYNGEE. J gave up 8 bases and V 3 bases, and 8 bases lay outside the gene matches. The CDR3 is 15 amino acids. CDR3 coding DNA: TGTGCCAGCAGCGAGACCGGGACAGGGAAGGAAAAACTGTTTTTT. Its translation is CASSETGTGKEKLFF.

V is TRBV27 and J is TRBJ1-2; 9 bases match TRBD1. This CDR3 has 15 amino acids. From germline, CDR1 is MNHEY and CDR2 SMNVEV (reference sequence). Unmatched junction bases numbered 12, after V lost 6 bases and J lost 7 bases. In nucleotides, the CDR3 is TGTGCCAGCAGCGTGATACAGGGGGCTGTTGGTGGCTACACCTTC. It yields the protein CASSVIQGAVGGYTF.

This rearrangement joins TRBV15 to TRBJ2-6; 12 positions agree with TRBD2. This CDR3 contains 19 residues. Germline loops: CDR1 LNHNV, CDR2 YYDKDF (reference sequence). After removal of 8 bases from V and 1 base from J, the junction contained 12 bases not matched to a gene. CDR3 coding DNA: TGTGCCACCGGAAGACTAGCGGGGGCCGAGGGATCTGGGGCCAACGTCCTGACTTTC. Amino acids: CATGRLAGAEGSGANVLTF.

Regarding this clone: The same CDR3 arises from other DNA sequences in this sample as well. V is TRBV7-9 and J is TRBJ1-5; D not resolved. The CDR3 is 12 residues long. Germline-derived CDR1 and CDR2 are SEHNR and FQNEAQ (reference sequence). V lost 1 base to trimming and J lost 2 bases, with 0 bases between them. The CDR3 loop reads CASSLGNQPQHF. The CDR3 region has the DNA TGTGCCAGCAGCTTAGGCAATCAGCCCCAGCATTTT.